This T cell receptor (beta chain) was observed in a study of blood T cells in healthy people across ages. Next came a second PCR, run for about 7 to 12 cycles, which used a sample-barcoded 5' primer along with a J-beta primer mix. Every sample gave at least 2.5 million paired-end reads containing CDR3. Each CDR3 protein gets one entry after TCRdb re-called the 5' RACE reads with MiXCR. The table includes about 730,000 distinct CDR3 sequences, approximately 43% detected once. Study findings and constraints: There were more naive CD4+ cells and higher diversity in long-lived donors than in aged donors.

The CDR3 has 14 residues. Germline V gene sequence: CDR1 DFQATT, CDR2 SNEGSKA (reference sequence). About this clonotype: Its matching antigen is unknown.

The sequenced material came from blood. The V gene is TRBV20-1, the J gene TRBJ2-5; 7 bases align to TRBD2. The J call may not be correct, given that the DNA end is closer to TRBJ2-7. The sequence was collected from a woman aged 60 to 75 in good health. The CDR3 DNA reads TGCAGTGCTAGAGATAGGGGACTACGCTACGAGCAGTACTTC. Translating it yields CSARDRGLRYEQYF.